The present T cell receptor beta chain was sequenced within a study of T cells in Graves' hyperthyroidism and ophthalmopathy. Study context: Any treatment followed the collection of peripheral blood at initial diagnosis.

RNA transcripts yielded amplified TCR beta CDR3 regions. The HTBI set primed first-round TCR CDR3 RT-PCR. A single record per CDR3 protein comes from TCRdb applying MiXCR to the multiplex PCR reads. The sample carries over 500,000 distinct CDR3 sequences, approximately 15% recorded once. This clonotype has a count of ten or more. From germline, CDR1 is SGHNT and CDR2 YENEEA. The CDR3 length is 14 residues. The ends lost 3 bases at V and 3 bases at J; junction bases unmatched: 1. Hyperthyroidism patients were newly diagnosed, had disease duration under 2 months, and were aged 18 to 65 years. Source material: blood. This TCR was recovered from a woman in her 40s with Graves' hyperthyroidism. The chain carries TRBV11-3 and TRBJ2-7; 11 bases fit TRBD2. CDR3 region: CASSFLAGGYEQYF. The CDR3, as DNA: TGTGCCAGCAGCTTTCTAGCGGGAGGCTACGAGCAGTACTTC.